This TCR beta chain stems from a study of regulatory T cells in long-lasting Graves disease. Notes on the study in general: Persistent Graves' patients showed less TCR diversity than newly diagnosed patients showed.

Researchers made TCR beta libraries by using iRepertoire HTBI primers and running Arm-PCR on CDR3 regions. TCRdb re-called the multiplex PCR reads with MiXCR, one entry per CDR3 protein. The sample lists roughly 400,000 distinct CDR3 sequences; over 20% were seen once. Germline values: CDR1 LNHNV, CDR2 YYDKDF (reference sequence). This CDR3 spans 15 amino acids. Trimming stripped 2 bases from V and 6 bases from J, with 14 bases between. Regarding time point: persistent/refractory GD, antithyroid drugs over 5 years with positive TRAb. PBMCs were the source of the RNA used for TCR sequencing. In this sample, this clonotype turned up many times. As yet, its antigen is unknown.

This clonotype was sampled from a female donor with Graves disease. The gene calls are TRBV15 and TRBJ2-4; possible D gene TRBD2, 6 bases. The material was peripheral blood mononuclear cells (PBMCs), obtained when the disease was refractory, from a patient treated with antithyroid drugs. The CDR3 loop is CATSRPLGGLNIQYF. The DNA of the CDR3 is TGTGCCACCAGCAGACCTCTGGGAGGCTTAAACATTCAGTACTTC.